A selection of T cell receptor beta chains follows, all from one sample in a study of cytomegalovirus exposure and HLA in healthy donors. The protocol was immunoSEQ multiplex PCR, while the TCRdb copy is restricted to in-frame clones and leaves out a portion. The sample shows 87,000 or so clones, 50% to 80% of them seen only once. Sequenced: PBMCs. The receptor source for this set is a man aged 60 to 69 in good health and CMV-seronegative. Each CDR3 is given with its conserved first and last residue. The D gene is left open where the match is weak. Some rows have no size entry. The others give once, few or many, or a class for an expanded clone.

CDR3aa: CASSPSGDYGYTF
CDR3nt: TGTGCCAGTAGTCCGTCAGGGGACTATGGCTACACCTTC
j_gene: TRBJ1-2
d_gene: -
abundance: -
v_gene: TRBV19

CDR3aa: CAISDPAGTGTEETQYF
CDR3nt: TGTGCCATCAGTGACCCAGCCGGGACAGGGACAGAAGAGACCCAGTACTTC
j_gene: TRBJ2-5
d_gene: TRBD1
abundance: -
v_gene: TRBV10-3

CDR3aa: CASGETPIVGSPLHF
CDR3nt: TGTGCCAGCGGCGAGACACCTATAGTGGGTTCACCCCTCCACTTT
j_gene: TRBJ1-6
d_gene: -
abundance: few
v_gene: TRBV2

CDR3aa: CASSQQLAGTSYNEQFF
CDR3nt: TGCGCCAGCAGCCAGCAATTAGCGGGAACCTCCTACAATGAGCAGTTCTTC
j_gene: TRBJ2-1
d_gene: TRBD2
abundance: -
v_gene: TRBV5-1

CDR3aa: CASSTSTGGDQPQHF
CDR3nt: TGTGCCAGTAGTACCTCTACAGGGGGCGATCAGCCCCAGCATTTT
j_gene: TRBJ1-5
d_gene: TRBD1
abundance: few
v_gene: TRBV19

CDR3aa: CSDRALYGYTF
CDR3nt: TGCAGCGACAGGGCCCTCTATGGCTACACCTTC
j_gene: TRBJ1-2
d_gene: -
abundance: -
v_gene: TRBV29-1

CDR3aa: CASSRGQSNQPQHF
CDR3nt: TGTGCCAGCAGCCGGGGACAGTCGAATCAGCCCCAGCATTTT
j_gene: TRBJ1-5
d_gene: TRBD1
abundance: -
v_gene: TRBV11-2

CDR3aa: CASSLNRDSVLLVADTQYF
CDR3nt: TGTGCCAGCAGCTTGAACCGGGACAGTGTGTTGTTGGTTGCAGATACGCAGTATTTT
j_gene: TRBJ2-3
d_gene: TRBD1
abundance: -
v_gene: TRBV5-4

CDR3aa: CASSLGGTGGNTIYF
CDR3nt: TGTGCCAGCAGCTTGGGGGGAACGGGGGGAAACACCATATATTTT
j_gene: TRBJ1-3
d_gene: -
abundance: -
v_gene: TRBV5-4

CDR3aa: CASSQELAGFTDTQYF
CDR3nt: TGTGCCAGCAGCCAAGAACTAGCGGGGTTCACAGATACGCAGTATTTT
j_gene: TRBJ2-3
d_gene: TRBD2
abundance: -
v_gene: TRBV14

CDR3aa: CASRGAQGNYGYTF
CDR3nt: TGTGCCAGCAGGGGGGCACAGGGGAACTATGGCTACACCTTC
j_gene: TRBJ1-2
d_gene: TRBD1
abundance: once
v_gene: TRBV6-1

CDR3aa: CATSRAPGHKETQYF
CDR3nt: TGTGCCACCAGCAGAGCCCCGGGACACAAAGAGACCCAGTACTTC
j_gene: TRBJ2-5
d_gene: -
abundance: -
v_gene: TRBV15

CDR3aa: CASTVLYNSPLHF
CDR3nt: TGTGCCAGCACGGTACTCTATAATTCACCCCTCCACTTT
j_gene: TRBJ1-6
d_gene: -
abundance: -
v_gene: TRBV2

CDR3aa: CASSSLWASEQYF
CDR3nt: TGTGCCAGCAGCAGTTTATGGGCCTCCGAGCAGTACTTC
j_gene: TRBJ2-7
d_gene: -
abundance: once
v_gene: TRBV5-5

CDR3aa: CSVTTGQGIPGELFF
CDR3nt: TGCAGCGTGACTACGGGACAGGGTATCCCCGGGGAGCTGTTTTTT
j_gene: TRBJ2-2
d_gene: TRBD1
abundance: -
v_gene: TRBV29-1

CDR3aa: CASHRTGGADTQYF
CDR3nt: TGTGCCAGCCACAGGACAGGGGGGGCAGATACGCAGTATTTT
j_gene: TRBJ2-3
d_gene: TRBD1
abundance: many
v_gene: TRBV14

CDR3aa: CASSASGGRTDTQYF
CDR3nt: TGTGCCAGCAGTGCGTCGGGGGGTAGAACAGATACGCAGTATTTT
j_gene: TRBJ2-3
d_gene: TRBD2
abundance: -
v_gene: TRBV2

CDR3aa: CATRDRPTLNQPQHF
CDR3nt: TGTGCCACCCGGGACAGACCAACTCTTAATCAGCCCCAGCATTTT
j_gene: TRBJ1-5
d_gene: TRBD1
abundance: -
v_gene: TRBV6-1

CDR3aa: CSVEFSYEQYF
CDR3nt: TGCAGCGTTGAATTCAGCTACGAGCAGTACTTC
j_gene: TRBJ2-7
d_gene: -
abundance: -
v_gene: TRBV29-1

CDR3aa: CASSMRQGAVSAF
CDR3nt: TGTGCCAGTAGTATGAGACAGGGGGCAGTGAGCGCCTTC
j_gene: TRBJ1-2
d_gene: TRBD1
abundance: few
v_gene: TRBV19

CDR3aa: CASSLLMTRQQPGPIRQYF
CDR3nt: TGTGCCAGCAGCTTGCTTATGACGAGACAGCAACCTGGCCCTATCAGGCAGTACTTC
j_gene: TRBJ2-5
d_gene: -
abundance: -
v_gene: TRBV5-4

CDR3aa: CASFTGRNSPLHF
CDR3nt: TGTGCCAGCTTTACAGGGCGTAATTCACCCCTCCACTTT
j_gene: TRBJ1-6
d_gene: -
abundance: -
v_gene: TRBV6-5

CDR3aa: CASRRLAGPDEQFF
CDR3nt: TGTGCCAGCAGGAGACTAGCGGGGCCGGATGAGCAGTTCTTC
j_gene: TRBJ2-1
d_gene: TRBD2
abundance: -
v_gene: TRBV6-1

CDR3aa: CASSSSYEQYF
CDR3nt: TGCGCCAGCAGCTCATCCTACGAGCAGTACTTC
j_gene: TRBJ2-7
d_gene: -
abundance: -
v_gene: TRBV5-1

CDR3aa: CASNVGGDTIYF
CDR3nt: TGTGCCAGCAACGTGGGGGGGGACACCATATATTTT
j_gene: TRBJ1-3
d_gene: -
abundance: -
v_gene: TRBV9

CDR3aa: CASSLGQGWTEAFF
CDR3nt: TGCGCCAGCAGCTTGGGCCAGGGGTGGACTGAAGCTTTCTTT
j_gene: TRBJ1-1
d_gene: -
abundance: -
v_gene: TRBV5-1

CDR3aa: CASSYTGDPSTNEKLFF
CDR3nt: TGTGCCAGCAGTTATACAGGGGACCCCTCAACTAATGAAAAACTGTTTTTT
j_gene: TRBJ1-4
d_gene: TRBD1
abundance: once
v_gene: TRBV6-4

CDR3aa: CASSSIRGGETQYF
CDR3nt: TGTGCCAGCAGCTCCATAAGGGGAGGCGAGACCCAGTACTTC
j_gene: TRBJ2-5
d_gene: -
abundance: once
v_gene: TRBV27

CDR3aa: CASSLQGPWANVLTF
CDR3nt: TGTGCCAGCAGTTTACAGGGTCCATGGGCCAACGTCCTGACTTTC
j_gene: TRBJ2-6
d_gene: -
abundance: -
v_gene: TRBV28

CDR3aa: CASSYSGRGGGYTF
CDR3nt: TGTGCCAGCAGTTACTCTGGCAGGGGTGGTGGCTACACCTTC
j_gene: TRBJ1-2
d_gene: -
abundance: few
v_gene: TRBV6-5

CDR3aa: CASSEGRDTEAFF
CDR3nt: TGTGCCAGCAGTGAGGGGCGTGACACTGAAGCTTTCTTT
j_gene: TRBJ1-1
d_gene: -
abundance: -
v_gene: TRBV25-1

CDR3aa: CASSYGRRGDTGELFF
CDR3nt: TGTGCCAGCAGTTACGGGCGGCGGGGAGACACCGGGGAGCTGTTTTTT
j_gene: TRBJ2-2
d_gene: -
abundance: -
v_gene: TRBV2

CDR3aa: CASSFIQNTEAFF
CDR3nt: TGTGCCAGCAGCTTCATCCAGAACACTGAAGCTTTCTTT
j_gene: TRBJ1-1
d_gene: -
abundance: -
v_gene: TRBV11-2

CDR3aa: CASSSGQNEKLFF
CDR3nt: TGCGCCAGCAGCTCGGGACAGAATGAAAAACTGTTTTTT
j_gene: TRBJ1-4
d_gene: TRBD1
abundance: -
v_gene: TRBV5-1

CDR3aa: CASSAQTSGFYNEQFF
CDR3nt: TGCGCCAGCAGTGCCCAGACTAGCGGTTTCTACAATGAGCAGTTCTTC
j_gene: TRBJ2-1
d_gene: TRBD2
abundance: -
v_gene: TRBV10-1